This entry features one T cell receptor (beta chain) sequence. Germline loops: CDR1 SGHVS, CDR2 FQNEAQ. The CDR3 runs to 17 residues. V was pared by 3 bases and J by 1 base, with 12 bases of the junction left unmatched. This entry comes from a study of blood T cell repertoires in COVID-19. The wider study: The cDNA or gDNA used as material had been derived from T cells, B-cell-depleted T cells, or PBMCs.

The table came from immunoSEQ multiplex PCR; TCRdb's copy has only in-frame clones and leaves some out. The data contain roughly 410,000 clones, 89% of them singletons. The chain combines TRBV7-8 with TRBJ2-7, with 7 bases aligning to TRBD1. This clonotype was sampled from a man between 40 and 49 years old with acute or convalescent COVID-19. Material for sequencing was peripheral blood. For the CDR3, the DNA is TGTGCCAGCAGCTTTGTGCCTACGGACAGGCTGTCCTACGAGCAGTACTTC. Its translation: CASSFVPTDRLSYEQYF.